This TCR beta chain was identified during a study of blood T cell repertoires in COVID-19. Overall study context: Samples representing acute and convalescent COVID-19 were sourced from the United States, Italy and Spain. The cDNA or gDNA used as material had been derived from T cells, B-cell-depleted T cells, or PBMCs.

V lost 4 bases and J lost 1; bases outside the gene matches: 5. The length of the CDR3 is 15 residues. Germline assignment: CDR1 LGHDT and CDR2 YNNKEL (reference sequence). Authors' methods: Amplification of reference gene primers was used by the study to estimate nucleated cell counts. Here immunoSEQ multiplex PCR was the method, and the copy in TCRdb shows in-frame clones only, minus some. Clone size and V and J calls were adopted from that table, with D and trimming inferred from the DNA. The repertoire has around 280,000 clones, around four fifths of them found once; the top ten carry around 3.7%.

Sequencing was done on a sample of peripheral blood. The chain employs TRBV3-1 (or the pseudogene TRBV3-2) and TRBJ2-7; 9 nucleotides align to TRBD1. The clonotype was recovered from a woman aged 50 to 65 with active or convalescent COVID-19. Here the CDR3 reads CASSRPGQGSYEQYF. In DNA, the CDR3 is TGTGCCAGCAGCCGCCCGGGACAGGGATCCTACGAGCAGTACTTC.